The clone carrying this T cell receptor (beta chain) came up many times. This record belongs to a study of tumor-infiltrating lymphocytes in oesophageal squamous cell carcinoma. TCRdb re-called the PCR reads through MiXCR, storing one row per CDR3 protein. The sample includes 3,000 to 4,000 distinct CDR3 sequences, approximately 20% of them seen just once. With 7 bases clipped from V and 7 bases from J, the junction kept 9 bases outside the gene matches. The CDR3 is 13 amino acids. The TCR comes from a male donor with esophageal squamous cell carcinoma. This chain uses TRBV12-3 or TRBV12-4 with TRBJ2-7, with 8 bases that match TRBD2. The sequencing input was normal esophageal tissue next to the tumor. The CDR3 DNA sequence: TGTGCCAGCACTCGGGGGGGCTACAATGAGCAGTACTTC. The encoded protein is CASTRGGYNEQYF.